The source of this TCR beta chain is a study of blood T cell repertoires in COVID-19. About the research overall: Specimens from acute and convalescent COVID-19 originated in the United States, Italy and Spain. PBMCs, B-cell-depleted T cells, or T cells were the source of the cDNA or gDNA that made up the material.

Germline V gene sequence: CDR1 SGHRS, CDR2 YFSETQ. The CDR3 is 14 amino acids. The V end was cut by 2 bases, the J end by 2 bases, with 9 bases between. In the source study's methods: Scientists estimated how many nucleated cells there were by amplifying reference gene primers. TCRdb's copy holds only in-frame clones and misses some; the assay was immunoSEQ multiplex PCR. V, J and clone size are those of that table, while D and trimming were read from the DNA. Of 200,000 to 250,000 clones listed, 75% to 85% are singletons. This rearrangement joins TRBV5-1 to TRBJ2-3, with D perhaps TRBD1 (6 bases). The sample taken for sequencing was peripheral blood. The origin of this receptor is a woman aged 70 to 79 with acute or convalescent COVID-19. The CDR3 loop reads CASSFNRDTDTQYF. The CDR3 DNA reads as TGCGCCAGCAGCTTTAACAGGGACACAGATACGCAGTATTTT.